This TCR beta chain was sequenced for a study of T cells after yellow fever vaccination. Background on the study: Fractions of limited cellularity were prepared by means of SMART-Seq v4 Ultra Low Input.

Overall study findings and caveats: On re-exposure, the response was weaker but peaked faster, at day 5 versus 15. Within FACS-sorted repertoires, abundant clonotypes contaminating from the bulk population could be present.

The authors made TCR cDNA by 5'RACE template switching, adding a universal primer site and UMIs. TCRdb passed the 5' RACE reads through MiXCR, listing each CDR3 protein once. Among hundreds of thousands of distinct CDR3 sequences listed, more than 3% were seen once. V dropped 4 bases and J dropped 1 base, with 4 bases sitting between them. Germline V gene data show CDR1 as LGHNA and CDR2 as YNFKEQ. The CDR3 consists of 13 residues. This clonotype has ten or more counts. The antigen is not known. The chain is built from TRBV4-2 and TRBJ2-2; D remains unclear. This receptor was identified in a man younger than 35 who received the YFV17D yellow fever vaccine. The source material was PBMCs, sampled on the day of the yellow fever booster vaccination. The CDR3 region is CASSRQNTGELFF. CDR3 sequence (DNA): TGTGCCAGCAGCCGACAGAACACCGGGGAGCTGTTTTTT.